These 28 T cell receptor beta chains were all obtained from the same sample, sequenced in a study of blood T cell repertoires in COVID-19 (dated by TCRdb to 2019 to 2021). Libraries were built with the immunoSEQ multiplex PCR assay. What TCRdb holds here is the immuneACCESS table cut down to in-frame rearrangements. Part of the clones is not present; checked against another copy, under half of the missing clones reflect an unresolved V gene, and the others are unexplained. This sample lists 220,000 or so clones; about 88% were detected once. The biggest ten clones account for 9.5% to 13% of the sample. Sequencing input: peripheral blood. The receptors here all came from a woman aged 45-60 years with COVID-19, enrolled during active disease.

V usage is TRBV6-5 and J usage is TRBJ1-2, with 9 positions matching TRBD1. Germline loops: CDR1 MNHEY, CDR2 SVGAGI. This CDR3 contains 13 residues. Trimming at V came to 6 bases and at J to 8 bases, leaving 7 bases not matched to a gene. CDR3 sequence reads: CASSSGQGLGYTF. The CDR3 DNA reads TGTGCCAGCAGCTCGGGACAGGGTTTGGGCTACACCTTC.

The rearrangement uses TRBV30 and TRBJ1-1; D not certain. The germline gives CDR1 GTSNPN, CDR2 SVGIG (reference sequence). The CDR3 totals 12 residues. With 3 bases removed from V and 1 base from J, the gap between germline ends came to 6 bases. This chain's CDR3 is CAWRAGNTEAFF. The CDR3 DNA sequence: TGTGCCTGGAGGGCAGGGAACACTGAAGCTTTCTTT.

This chain connects TRBV15 to TRBJ2-6, with a possible D match to TRBD1 (7 bases). CDR1 and CDR2 (germline): LNHNV, YYDKDF (reference sequence). Trimming removed 5 bases from V and 0 bases from J, with 14 bases in between. There are 17 residues in the CDR3. The CDR3 bases are TGTGCCACCAGCGCGGGACAGTTCAGCTCTGGGGCCAACGTCCTGACTTTC. Protein product: CATSAGQFSSGANVLTF.

The rearrangement uses TRBV6-2 or TRBV6-3 and TRBJ1-5; no clear D. This CDR3 is built from 13 residues. The germline V gene has CDR1 MNHEY and CDR2 SVGEGT. V was clipped by 0 bases and J by 4 bases, with 4 bases between them. CDR3: CASSYSSNQPQHF. The CDR3 nucleotides are TGTGCCAGCAGTTACTCCTCGAATCAGCCCCAGCATTTT.

The rearrangement joins TRBV5-4 to TRBJ1-6; 7 bases match TRBD1. V shed 4 bases, J shed 8 bases, and the junction held 6 bases outside the gene matches. CDR1 SGHNT and CDR2 YYREEE come from the germline V gene (reference sequence). The CDR3 contains 14 residues. This CDR3 reads CASSVTGWDSPLHF. The CDR3 region has the DNA TGTGCCAGCAGCGTGACAGGGTGGGATTCACCCCTCCACTTT.

The chain combines TRBV5-5 with TRBJ2-5, with D possibly being TRBD2 (6 bases). Looked up from germline, CDR1 is SGHKS and CDR2 is YYEKEE (reference sequence). The CDR3 spans 16 residues. The V end lost 3 bases, the J end lost 4 bases, and 19 bases lay between the germline ends. DNA of the CDR3: TGTGCCAGCAGCTCCCCGGGGAGGCCCCCTGGAGAGACCCAGTACTTC. This encodes CASSSPGRPPGETQYF.

J is TRBJ1-1 and V is TRBV3-1 (or the pseudogene TRBV3-2), with D maybe TRBD1 (5 bases). Germline CDR1 and CDR2: LGHDT and YNNKEL (reference sequence). The CDR3 contains 12 residues. V was pared by 4 bases and J by 7 bases, with 10 bases between. CDR3 coding DNA: TGTGCCAGCAGCCGAGAAGACAGTGAAGCTTTCTTT. As protein: CASSREDSEAFF.

The V call is TRBV10-1, the J call TRBJ2-3; 10 bases agree with TRBD2. With 1 base clipped from V and 2 bases from J, the junction kept 6 bases outside the gene matches. Germline CDR1 is WNHNN and CDR2 is SYGVQD (reference sequence). The CDR3 has 17 residues. The CDR3 spells CASSEFPSGGLTDTQYF. For the CDR3, the DNA is TGCGCCAGCAGTGAGTTTCCTAGCGGGGGCCTCACAGATACGCAGTATTTT.

The chain employs TRBV13 and TRBJ2-6, with TRBD1 matching 8 bases. The length of the CDR3 is 15 residues. Germline V gene lookup returns CDR1 PRHDT and CDR2 FYEKMQ (reference sequence). V gave up 6 bases and J gave up 2 bases; unmatched junction bases: 3. DNA for the CDR3: TGTGCCAGCAGTCAACAGGGGGCTGGGGCCAACGTCCTGACTTTC. It translates to CASSQQGAGANVLTF.

The V and J genes are TRBV6-5 and TRBJ2-1; a possible D gene is TRBD1 (6 bases). CDR1 and CDR2 (germline): MNHEY, SVGAGI. The V end lost 2 bases, the J end lost 6 bases, and 11 bases lay between the germline ends. The CDR3 sequence is 14 residues long. CDR3 bases: TGTGCCAGCAGTTACGGGGCAGGGGCCAATGAGCAGTTCTTC. It translates to CASSYGAGANEQFF.

The genes are TRBV9 and TRBJ2-2; TRBD2 might be the D (5 bases). Per germline, CDR1 SGDLS and CDR2 YYNGEE. This CDR3 comprises 16 residues. V lost 0 bases and J 6 bases, leaving 15 bases between the germline ends. Here the CDR3 DNA reads TGTGCCAGCAGCGTAGAAACGCCGTCGGGGTCCGGGGAGCTGTTTTTT. Its translation: CASSVETPSGSGELFF.

V gene TRBV4-3 combines with J gene TRBJ1-1; the D is unclear. The CDR3 contains 16 residues. Per the germline V gene, CDR1 is LGHNA and CDR2 is YSLEER. Trimming pared 0 bases from V and 1 base from J, leaving 12 bases between. In nucleotides, the CDR3 is TGCGCCAGCAGCCAAGATCCCAGCGGACCGAACACTGAAGCTTTCTTT. As protein: CASSQDPSGPNTEAFF.

This chain connects TRBV5-4 to TRBJ2-5; a possible D gene is TRBD2 (6 bases). The germline V and J ends were trimmed by 2 bases and 3 bases, with 11 bases remaining between them. The CDR3 is 14 amino acids. The germline V gene has CDR1 SGHNT and CDR2 YYREEE (reference sequence). CDR3 nucleotide sequence: TGTGCCAGCAGCTTCCCCGGGAGAGAAGAGACCCAGTACTTC. This encodes CASSFPGREETQYF.

The chain employs TRBV6-2 or TRBV6-3 and TRBJ2-2; D call uncertain. Germline values: CDR1 MNHEY, CDR2 SVGEGT. V shed 4 bases and J shed 0 bases, with 15 bases lying between them. The CDR3 loop spans 17 amino acids. CDR3 sequence: CASSSGTAFANTGELFF. The CDR3 region has the DNA TGTGCCAGCAGTTCCGGTACAGCCTTTGCGAACACCGGGGAGCTGTTTTTT.

The chain is built from TRBV11-3 and TRBJ2-1, with TRBD2 matching over 13 bases. The CDR3 is 18 residues long. V shed 4 bases and J 2 bases; nucleotides not matched to a gene: 8. CDR1 SGHNT and CDR2 YENEEA come from the germline V gene. In nucleotides, the CDR3 is TGTGCCAGCAGCTCCCCTCAGACTAGCGGGGGGCCCTACAATGAGCAGTTCTTC. Translating it yields CASSSPQTSGGPYNEQFF.

The rearrangement joins TRBV11-1 to TRBJ2-7; D is undetermined. CDR1 and CDR2 (germline): SGHAT, FQDESV (reference sequence). The V end lost 1 base, the J end lost 0 bases, and 10 bases lay between the germline ends. This CDR3 region has 15 residues. CDR3 in amino acids: CASSLGLAGSYEQYF. In DNA form, the CDR3 reads TGTGCCAGCAGCTTAGGTCTGGCAGGCTCCTACGAGCAGTACTTC.

The chain joins TRBV12-3 or TRBV12-4 to TRBJ2-1, with a possible D match to TRBD2 (5 bases). The CDR3 length is 13 residues. Trimming left V 8 bases short and J 4 bases short, with 12 bases between. This CDR3 is CASATSGYNEQFF. In nucleotides, the CDR3 is TGTGCCAGCGCGACGAGCGGATACAATGAGCAGTTCTTC.

V is TRBV7-7 and J is TRBJ1-5; possible D gene TRBD1, 5 bases. Trimming removed 2 bases at V and 3 bases at J, with 11 bases between. This CDR3 region has 15 residues. Germline CDR1 and CDR2: SSHAT and FNYEAQ (reference sequence). CDR3 sequence reads: CASSLTGATNQPQHF. The CDR3 DNA sequence: TGTGCCAGCAGCTTAACAGGCGCTACCAATCAGCCCCAGCATTTT.

The genes are TRBV12-3 or TRBV12-4 and TRBJ2-2, with a tentative D call TRBD1 (6 bases). The CDR3 totals 13 residues. V was shortened by 6 bases and J by 10 bases, with 15 bases between the two germline ends. For the CDR3, the DNA is TGTGCCAGCAGCCGTACACAGGGTCTGGAGCTGTTTTTT. It specifies CASSRTQGLELFF.

V gene TRBV6-5 combines with J gene TRBJ1-5; D remains unclear. Germline values: CDR1 MNHEY, CDR2 SVGAGI. The CDR3 sequence is 15 residues long. With 5 bases removed from V and 8 bases from J, the gap between germline ends came to 19 bases. The CDR3 region has the DNA TGTGCCAGCAGTCCCCGAACAATTCGAATGGAGCCCCAGCATTTT. Translation: CASSPRTIRMEPQHF.

V is TRBV6-4 and J is TRBJ1-1; D uncertain. CDR1 and CDR2 (germline): MRHNA, SNTAGT. The CDR3 contains 13 residues. V was cut by 5 bases and J by 2 bases, with 9 bases left in between. The CDR3 coding sequence is TGTGCCAGCAGTACAGAGCTAAACACTGAAGCTTTCTTT. Translation: CASSTELNTEAFF.

The DNA for the CDR3 is TGTGCCAGCAGCCTACTAGCGGGGTCAGATACGCAGTATTTT. It encodes CASSLLAGSDTQYF. V and J are TRBV7-8 and TRBJ2-3; TRBD2 matches at 10 bases. J was trimmed by 4 bases and V by 5 bases; bases with no gene match: 3. The CDR3 extends over 14 amino acids. The germline gives CDR1 SGHVS, CDR2 FQNEAQ. Full variable domain (rest looked up from reference TRBV7-8 and TRBJ2-3): GAGVSQSPRYKVAKRGQDVALRCDPISGHVSLFWYQQALGQGPEFLTYFQNEAQLDKSGLPSDRFFAERPEGSVSTLKIQRTQQEDSAVYLCASSLLAGSDTQYFGPGTRLTVL.

This chain uses TRBV10-2 with TRBJ2-1; D ambiguous. Germline V gene data show CDR1 as WSHSY and CDR2 as SAAADI. V lost 0 bases to trimming and J lost 2 bases, with 11 bases between them. This CDR3 has 16 amino acids. CDR3 bases: TGCGCCAGCAGTGAGTCGTTCCTACCCCCCTACAATGAGCAGTTCTTC. Protein sequence: CASSESFLPPYNEQFF.

The chain employs TRBV6-5 and TRBJ2-3; 8 nucleotides line up with TRBD2. CDR3 length: 14 residues. J lost 2 bases, V lost 6 bases, and 4 bases had no gene match. Germline V gene lookup returns CDR1 MNHEY and CDR2 SVGAGI. In DNA form, the CDR3 reads TGTGCCAGCAGAACGGGGGGGTACACAGATACGCAGTATTTT. Translated: CASRTGGYTDTQYF.

CDR3 sequence: CASSQDRGFYNEQFF. In DNA form, the CDR3 reads TGTGCCAGCAGTCAAGACAGGGGATTCTACAATGAGCAGTTCTTC. The chain recombines TRBV11-3 with TRBJ2-1; TRBD1 matches 8 bases. Germline V CDR1 and CDR2: SGHNT, YENEEA. The CDR3 consists of 15 residues. Trimming at V came to 6 bases and at J to 3 bases, leaving 7 bases not matched to a gene.

The chain employs TRBV5-1 and TRBJ1-4; tentative D call: TRBD1 (5 bases). Trimming took off 4 bases at V and 7 bases at J, with 11 bases between the two ends. This CDR3 is 13 amino acids long. Per germline, CDR1 SGHRS and CDR2 YFSETQ. CDR3 amino acids: CASSIQDGEKLFF. The DNA for the CDR3 is TGCGCCAGCAGCATACAGGATGGTGAAAAACTGTTTTTT.

The J gene is TRBJ2-7, the V gene TRBV19; TRBD1 is a possible D gene (5 bases). Looked up from germline, CDR1 is LNHDA and CDR2 is SQIVND (reference sequence). This CDR3 spans 14 amino acids. V dropped 5 bases and J dropped 2 bases, with 13 bases sitting between them. CDR3 in DNA: TGTGCCAGTAGTTCGGCGTCAGGGCCCTACGAGCAGTACTTC. This encodes CASSSASGPYEQYF.

The rearrangement links TRBV7-8 to TRBJ2-5, with D maybe TRBD2 (5 bases). The CDR3 runs 13 residues. Germline CDR1 SGHVS, CDR2 FQNEAQ. The V and J ends lost 5 bases and 10 bases respectively, with 17 bases between them. DNA of the CDR3: TGTGCCAGCAGCGCAGACTACCCCGAGGGCCAGTACTTC. As protein: CASSADYPEGQYF.